Below are 2 T cell receptor beta chains sequenced from a single sample in a study of post-analysis software for immune sequencing data. These receptors lack a known antigen. Whole-study results and caveats: There were five or six TRBV segments more frequent in patients than controls, and TRBV5-6, TRBV5-1 and TRBV20-1 were among them.

The authors incorporated unique molecular identifiers into the TCR beta cDNA libraries. TCRdb recomputed calls from the PCR reads with MiXCR, one row per CDR3 protein. The sample has fewer than 600,000 distinct CDR3 sequences; roughly 45% are singletons. Sequenced input: blood. The receptor source for this set is a girl aged 10-17 years with multiple sclerosis.

The chain links TRBV28 to TRBJ2-5; 7 bases fit TRBD1. The J call may be incorrect, as the DNA end agrees better with TRBJ2-7. This CDR3 is built from 16 residues. CDR1 MDHEN and CDR2 SYDVKM come from the germline V gene. The CDR3: CASSLTDREVLYEQYF. In nucleotides, the CDR3 is TGTGCCAGCAGTCTCACTGACAGGGAAGTGCTATACGAGCAGTACTTC.

The gene calls are TRBV27 and TRBJ2-7; D remains ambiguous. CDR3 size: 12 residues. Trimming took off 6 bases at V and 7 bases at J, with 13 bases between the two ends. Germline CDR1 and CDR2: MNHEY and SMNVEV (reference sequence). CDR3 coding DNA: TGTGCCAGCAGAAACCCTCTGAGAGAGCAGTACTTC. Residues: CASRNPLREQYF.